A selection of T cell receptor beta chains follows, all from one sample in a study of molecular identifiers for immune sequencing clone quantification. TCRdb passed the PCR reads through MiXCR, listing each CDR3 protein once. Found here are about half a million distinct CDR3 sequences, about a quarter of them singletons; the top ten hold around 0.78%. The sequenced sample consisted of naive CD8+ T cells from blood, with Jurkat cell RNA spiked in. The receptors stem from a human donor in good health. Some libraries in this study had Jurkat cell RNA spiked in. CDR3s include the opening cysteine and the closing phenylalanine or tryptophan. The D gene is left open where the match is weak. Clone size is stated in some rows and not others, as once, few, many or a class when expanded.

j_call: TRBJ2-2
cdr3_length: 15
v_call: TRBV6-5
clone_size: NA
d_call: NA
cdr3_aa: CASSYGDGNTGELFF
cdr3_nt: TGTGCCAGCAGTTATGGGGACGGGAACACCGGGGAGCTGTTTTTT

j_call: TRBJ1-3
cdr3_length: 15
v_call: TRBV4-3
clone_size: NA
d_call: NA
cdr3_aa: CASSQDRAAGNTIYF
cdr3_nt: TGCGCCAGCAGCCAAGATCGGGCAGCCGGAAACACCATATATTTT

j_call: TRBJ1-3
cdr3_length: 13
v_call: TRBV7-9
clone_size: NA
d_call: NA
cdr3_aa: CASSSWPGNTIYF
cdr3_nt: TGTGCCAGCAGCTCCTGGCCCGGGAACACCATATATTTT

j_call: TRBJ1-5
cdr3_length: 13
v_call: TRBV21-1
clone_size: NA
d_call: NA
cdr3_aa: CASSKVEDQPQHF
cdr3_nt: TGTGCCAGCAGCAAAGTTGAGGATCAGCCCCAGCATTTT

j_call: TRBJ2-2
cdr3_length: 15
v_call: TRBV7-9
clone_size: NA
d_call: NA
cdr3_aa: CASSLGRSLTGELFF
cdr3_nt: TGTGCCAGCAGCTTAGGCAGGTCGCTCACCGGGGAGCTGTTTTTT

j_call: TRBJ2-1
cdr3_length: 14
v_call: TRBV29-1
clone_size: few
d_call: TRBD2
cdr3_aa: CSVDGAGGPGEQFF
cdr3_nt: TGCAGCGTTGACGGAGCGGGAGGGCCGGGTGAGCAGTTCTTC

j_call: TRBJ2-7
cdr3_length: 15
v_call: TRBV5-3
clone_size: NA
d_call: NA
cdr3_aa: CASSLGAGPPGEQYF
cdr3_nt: TGTGCCAGCAGCTTGGGTGCTGGACCTCCTGGCGAGCAGTACTTC

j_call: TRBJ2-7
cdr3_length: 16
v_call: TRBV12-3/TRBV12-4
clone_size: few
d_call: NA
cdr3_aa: CASSLATWGTAVEQYF
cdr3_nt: TGTGCCAGCAGTTTAGCAACGTGGGGGACGGCGGTCGAGCAGTACTTC

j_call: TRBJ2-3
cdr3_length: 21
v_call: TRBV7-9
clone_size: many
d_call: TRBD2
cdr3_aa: CASSSTTPGTSGDTPTDTQYF
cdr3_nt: TGTGCCAGCAGCTCAACCACCCCCGGGACTAGCGGAGATACTCCCACAGATACGCAGTATTTT

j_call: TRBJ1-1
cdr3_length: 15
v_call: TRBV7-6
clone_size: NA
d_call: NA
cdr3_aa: CASSSADGTNAEAFF
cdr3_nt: TGTGCCAGCAGCTCCGCGGACGGGACAAACGCTGAAGCTTTCTTT

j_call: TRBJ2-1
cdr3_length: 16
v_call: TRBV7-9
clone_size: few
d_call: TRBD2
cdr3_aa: CASSTTKREGYNEQFF
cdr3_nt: TGTGCCAGCAGCACAACTAAGCGGGAGGGGTACAATGAGCAGTTCTTC

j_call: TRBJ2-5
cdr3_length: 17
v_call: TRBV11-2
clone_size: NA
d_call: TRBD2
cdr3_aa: CAGSSPSAGGYQETQYF
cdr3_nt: TGTGCCGGCAGCTCCCCTTCGGCGGGGGGGTACCAAGAGACCCAGTACTTC

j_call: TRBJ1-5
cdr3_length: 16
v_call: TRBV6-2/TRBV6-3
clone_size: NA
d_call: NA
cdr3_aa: CASSADSGYSNQPQHF
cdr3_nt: TGTGCCAGCAGTGCGGACAGCGGATATAGCAATCAGCCCCAGCATTTT

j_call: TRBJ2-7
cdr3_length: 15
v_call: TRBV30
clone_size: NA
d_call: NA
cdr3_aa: CAWGTGLTRGHEQYF
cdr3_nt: TGTGCCTGGGGAACAGGGCTAACGAGGGGACACGAGCAGTACTTC

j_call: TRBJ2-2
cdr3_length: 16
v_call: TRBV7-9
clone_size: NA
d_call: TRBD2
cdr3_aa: CASRQASGGTTGELFF
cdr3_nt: TGTGCCAGCCGCCAAGCGTCGGGAGGGACCACCGGCGAGCTGTTTTTT

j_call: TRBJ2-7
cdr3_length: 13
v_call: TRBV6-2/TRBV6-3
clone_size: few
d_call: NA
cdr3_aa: CAVALGLTYEQYF
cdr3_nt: TGTGCTGTCGCGCTCGGTCTGACCTACGAGCAGTACTTC